The 22 T cell receptor beta chains below were found in one sample sequenced in a study of OX40 agonist ivuxolimab in advanced cancers. TCRdb's copy holds only in-frame clones and misses some; the assay was immunoSEQ multiplex PCR. The table shows 80,000 to 85,000 clones, with roughly four fifths occurring only once. The input for sequencing was CD4+ or CD8+ T cells sorted from blood, taken in a trial of the OX40 agonist ivuxolimab. These receptors were taken from an adult with an advanced solid tumor such as melanoma, head and neck, liver or kidney cancer.

The chain combines TRBV2 with TRBJ2-1, with 12 bases that match TRBD2. CDR1 is SNHLY and CDR2 is FYNNEI in the germline V gene. The CDR3 runs 18 residues. Trimming at V came to 7 bases and at J to 8 bases, leaving 18 bases not matched to a gene. The CDR3 DNA is TGTGCCAGCAACCGGCTAGCGGGGGGGGGCCATGCTGTCGATGAGCAGTTCTTC. Its protein is CASNRLAGGGHAVDEQFF.

This CDR3 reads CASRVVGGELFF. The CDR3 nucleotides are TGTGCCAGCAGGGTAGTTGGCGGGGAGCTGTTTTTT. V and J are TRBV6-1 and TRBJ2-2; D is unresolved. This CDR3 is 12 amino acids long. Trimming left V 6 bases short and J 7 bases short, with 9 bases between. CDR1 and CDR2 from the germline V gene are MNHNS and SASEGT.

The CDR3 bases are TGTGCCACCTCTCCCGGGGGGTTGGAAGGGGCCAACGTCCTGACTTTC. This sequence encodes CATSPGGLEGANVLTF. The chain links TRBV28 to TRBJ2-6; 7 bases are shared with TRBD2. The CDR3 loop spans 16 amino acids. Unmatched junction bases numbered 13, after V lost 10 bases and J lost 4 bases. Germline CDR1 is MDHEN and CDR2 is SYDVKM.

The count of this clone is one. This chain connects TRBV5-1 to TRBJ1-2; 7 bases are a match to TRBD1. The length of the CDR3 is 14 residues. CDR1 is SGHRS, CDR2 YFSETQ, per germline. V trimming: 0 bases; J trimming: 6 bases; junction bases outside the gene matches: 5. CDR3: CASSLASTGNGYTF. The CDR3, as DNA: TGCGCCAGCAGCTTGGCGTCGACAGGGAATGGCTACACCTTC.

The rearrangement links TRBV9 to TRBJ2-6; possibly TRBD2 for D (6 bases). V was trimmed by 2 bases and J by 2 bases, leaving 8 bases between them. The CDR3 loop spans 15 amino acids. The germline CDR1 and CDR2 sequences are SGDLS and YYNGEE. In DNA, the CDR3 is TGTGCCAGCAGCGTTGGGGGGACTGGGGCCAACGTCCTGACTTTC. Protein: CASSVGGTGANVLTF.

The rearrangement joins TRBV28 to TRBJ1-5; 8 bases are a match to TRBD1. The CDR3 totals 17 residues. Germline V gene data show CDR1 as MDHEN and CDR2 as SYDVKM. After removal of 4 bases from V and 6 bases from J, the junction contained 14 bases not matched to a gene. In nucleotides, the CDR3 is TGTGCCAGCAGTTGGGGGGCAGGGGGCGAGAGGATTCAGCCCCAGCATTTT. Its translation: CASSWGAGGERIQPQHF.

The table lists this clone with a few counts. The chain couples TRBV15 to TRBJ1-1; tentative D call: TRBD1 (5 bases). The CDR3 covers 14 residues. Germline-derived CDR1 and CDR2 are LNHNV and YYDKDF (reference sequence). Between the trimmed V and J ends, which lost 1 base and 2 bases, there was a span of 8 bases. The CDR3 sequence: CATSRAGVNTEAFF. The CDR3 coding sequence is TGTGCCACCAGCAGAGCGGGGGTTAACACTGAAGCTTTCTTT.

This chain uses TRBV19 with TRBJ2-7; no definite D call. Trimming removed 1 base at V and 0 bases at J, with 10 bases between. CDR1 is LNHDA and CDR2 is SQIVND in the germline V gene (reference sequence). The CDR3 loop spans 15 amino acids. The CDR3 loop is CASSIGAESSYEQYF. CDR3 DNA: TGTGCCAGTAGTATAGGGGCGGAGAGCTCCTACGAGCAGTACTTC.

The CDR3 protein is CASRPRGGDTGELFF. The CDR3 nucleotides are TGTGCCAGCAGGCCTCGGGGAGGAGACACCGGGGAGCTGTTTTTT. The J gene is TRBJ2-2, the V gene TRBV6-6; tentatively, D is TRBD2 (6 bases). The CDR3 runs 15 residues. V lost 6 bases and J lost 3, with 14 bases in between. Germline assignment: CDR1 MNHNY and CDR2 SVGAGI (reference sequence).

The CDR3 protein is CARGWLEQYV. Written as DNA, the CDR3 is TGTGCCAGGGGGTGGTTGGAGCAGTACGTC. J is TRBJ2-7 and V is TRBV19; no firm D call. V dropped 9 bases and J dropped 7 bases, with 10 bases sitting between them. CDR3 size: 10 residues. CDR1 is LNHDA, CDR2 SQIVND, per germline (reference sequence).

This sequence joins TRBV2 and TRBJ1-5; D unresolved. The length of the CDR3 is 14 residues. From germline, CDR1 is SNHLY and CDR2 FYNNEI. Trimming took off 3 bases at V and 0 bases at J, with 6 bases between the two ends. CDR3 in amino acids: CASSDGYSNQPQHF. In DNA form, the CDR3 reads TGTGCCAGCAGTGACGGATATAGCAATCAGCCCCAGCATTTT.

This clone was detected only once. The chain joins TRBV28 to TRBJ2-5; 14 positions match TRBD2. The J segment lost 5 bases and the V segment lost 4 bases, leaving 6 bases of the junction unmatched. This CDR3 spans 16 amino acids. Germline assignment: CDR1 MDHEN and CDR2 SYDVKM. The CDR3 nucleotides are TGTGCCAGCAGTTCCCGGACTAGCGGGGGGCGGGAGACCCAGTACTTC. Its translation is CASSSRTSGGRETQYF.

The chain couples TRBV28 to TRBJ1-2; D is undetermined. CDR1 and CDR2 from the germline V gene are MDHEN and SYDVKM. Between the trimmed V and J ends, which lost 5 bases and 6 bases, there was a span of 16 bases. The CDR3 runs 14 residues. The CDR3 is CASSASPEVDGYTF. The DNA of the CDR3 is TGTGCCAGCAGTGCCTCCCCTGAGGTGGATGGCTACACCTTC.

V is TRBV27 and J is TRBJ1-5; D perhaps matches TRBD1 (5 bases). This CDR3 is 15 amino acids long. CDR1 is MNHEY, CDR2 SMNVEV, per germline (reference sequence). V lost 5 bases, J lost 0 bases, and 11 bases lay in between. CDR3 sequence reads: CASSPQGISNQPQHF. CDR3 DNA sequence: TGTGCCAGCAGTCCTCAGGGTATTAGCAATCAGCCCCAGCATTTT.

The chain is built from TRBV7-2 and TRBJ1-1; no clear D gene. This CDR3 is 13 amino acids long. The germline V gene has CDR1 SGHTA and CDR2 FQGNSA. V lost 8 bases to trimming and J lost 0 bases, with 10 bases between them. CDR3 in amino acids: CASLSLLNTEAFF. The CDR3 DNA sequence: TGTGCCAGCTTATCGCTTTTGAACACTGAAGCTTTCTTT.

This clone showed up just a few times. The chain combines TRBV28 with TRBJ1-1; D gene ambiguous. Germline-derived CDR1 and CDR2 are MDHEN and SYDVKM. V was pared by 3 bases and J by 6 bases, with 5 bases between. The length of the CDR3 is 11 residues. The CDR3: CASSFLAEAFF. The CDR3 bases are TGTGCCAGCAGTTTTCTCGCTGAAGCTTTCTTT.

By sample share, this clone is medium-sized. The gene calls are TRBV29-1 and TRBJ2-7; tentatively, D is TRBD1 or TRBD2 (5 bases each). The CDR3 runs 14 residues. CDR1 and CDR2 (germline): SQVTM, ANQGSEA. Trimming pared 7 bases from V and 2 bases from J, leaving 18 bases between. CDR3 bases: TGCAGCGCCGAAGTTCGGGACGGACCCTACGAGCAGTACTTC. Amino acids: CSAEVRDGPYEQYF.

This chain joins TRBV7-2 and TRBJ2-1, with D maybe TRBD2 (7 bases). This CDR3 contains 15 residues. Germline CDR1 is SGHTA and CDR2 is FQGNSA. V gave up 2 bases and J gave up 5 bases, with 13 bases separating them. The chain's CDR3 is CASSLRGGGNNEQFF. The CDR3 region has the DNA TGTGCCAGCAGCTTAAGGGGAGGGGGAAACAATGAGCAGTTCTTC.

The chain links TRBV10-3 to TRBJ2-5; the match to TRBD1 covers 7 bases. V was pared by 2 bases and J by 5 bases, with 5 bases of the junction left unmatched. Germline V gene sequence: CDR1 ENHRY, CDR2 SYGVKD. The CDR3 contains 14 residues. CDR3 nucleotides: TGTGCCATCAGTGAGAAACAGGGGCGGGAGACCCAGTACTTC. Its translation: CAISEKQGRETQYF.

This chain uses TRBV5-1 with TRBJ2-1, with 10 bases lining up with TRBD1. The J segment lost 3 bases and the V segment lost 7 bases, leaving 10 bases of the junction unmatched. Germline-derived CDR1 and CDR2 are SGHRS and YFSETQ. The CDR3 contains 16 residues. CDR3 sequence (DNA): TGCGCCAGCGGGGCTACAGGGACAGGGGACTACAATGAGCAGTTCTTC. Encoded protein: CASGATGTGDYNEQFF.

This chain uses TRBV3-1 (or the pseudogene TRBV3-2) with TRBJ1-2; D call uncertain. Trimming removed 4 bases from V and 12 bases from J, with 6 bases in between. Germline V gives CDR1 LGHDT, CDR2 YNNKEL (reference sequence). CDR3 size: 9 residues. CDR3 bases: TGTGCCAGCAGCCCCCCGCACACCTTC. This encodes CASSPPHTF.

This clone has just a few counts. The chain carries TRBV2 and TRBJ2-7; the D is unclear. Germline V CDR1 and CDR2: SNHLY, FYNNEI. Trimming pared 2 bases from V and 1 base from J, leaving 3 bases between. The CDR3 runs 12 residues. In DNA, the CDR3 is TGTGCCAGCAGTGAACAGTCCTACGAGCAGTACGTC. Translating gives CASSEQSYEQYV.